A selection of T cell receptor beta chains follows, all from one sample in a study of cytomegalovirus exposure and HLA in healthy donors. Clones were read by immunoSEQ multiplex PCR, and TCRdb kept only the in-frame ones, dropping some. The sample lists nearly 95,000 clones, 7.6% occurring once. Sequencing was performed on PBMCs. These receptors all come from a man aged 50-60 years in good health and CMV-seronegative. Each CDR3 is given with its conserved first and last residue. A D gene is named only where the DNA matches it firmly. Not all rows give a size; the values are once, few, many and, for expanded clones, a class.

>TRBJ1-2|.|TRBV29-1|.
CSAIGGVSSYTF
TGCAGCGCCATCGGGGGGGTTTCTAGCTACACCTTC
>TRBJ2-7|TRBD2|TRBV27|.
CASSLRESYEQYF
TGTGCCAGCAGTTTGCGGGAGTCCTACGAGCAGTACTTC
>TRBJ1-6|.|TRBV6-7|few
CASSLKSSYNSPLHF
TGTGCCAGCAGCCTCAAGAGCTCCTATAATTCACCCCTCCACTTT
>TRBJ2-7|TRBD1|TRBV9|few
CASSPGQGLEQYF
TGTGCCAGCAGCCCCGGACAGGGCCTCGAGCAGTACTTC
>TRBJ1-2|TRBD1|TRBV2|few
CASSAGGLINYGYTF
TGTGCCAGCAGCGCAGGGGGACTTATTAACTATGGCTACACCTTC
>TRBJ1-4|.|TRBV27|few
CANRMEGLVEKLFF
TGTGCCAACAGGATGGAGGGGCTTGTTGAAAAACTGTTTTTT
>TRBJ1-6|.|TRBV6-1|few
CASSEWSGSNSPLHF
TGTGCCAGCAGTGAATGGTCAGGGTCGAATTCACCCCTCCACTTT
>TRBJ1-6|.|TRBV6-6|.
CASRPPTDSPLHF
TGTGCCAGCAGGCCTCCCACGGATTCACCCCTCCACTTT
>TRBJ1-1|.|TRBV4-2|.
CASSRGTRTANTEAFF
TGTGCCAGCAGCCGGGGAACTAGGACGGCTAACACTGAAGCTTTCTTT
>TRBJ1-5|.|TRBV6-1|few
CASSIGGVQPQHF
TGTGCCAGCAGTATAGGGGGGGTGCAGCCCCAGCATTTT
>TRBJ2-1|TRBD2|TRBV5-1|.
CASSLQTSGKEQFF
TGCGCCAGCAGCTTACAGACTAGCGGTAAAGAGCAGTTCTTC
>TRBJ2-5|TRBD1|TRBV5-1|few
CASSLRDRAGETQYF
TGCGCCAGCAGCCTCAGGGACAGGGCGGGAGAGACCCAGTACTTC
>TRBJ1-5|.|TRBV19|few
CASSTSNSGQPQHF
TGTGCCAGTAGTACTTCCAACAGCGGACAGCCCCAGCATTTT
>TRBJ2-3|.|TRBV28|few
CASSWGAGSGTDTQYF
TGTGCCAGCAGTTGGGGAGCCGGGAGTGGCACAGATACGCAGTATTTT
>TRBJ2-1|TRBD1|TRBV7-8|.
CASSSTEWGQGVRYNEQFF
TGTGCCAGCAGCTCAACAGAATGGGGACAGGGGGTAAGGTACAATGAGCAGTTCTTC
>TRBJ2-7|TRBD2|TRBV5-5|.
CASSLVIGGLAGTYEQYF
TGTGCCAGCAGCTTGGTCATCGGGGGACTAGCGGGGACCTACGAGCAGTACTTC
>TRBJ1-4|.|TRBV19|few
CASSIRQRYTNEKLFF
TGTGCCAGTAGTATTCGACAGCGTTATACGAATGAAAAACTGTTTTTT
>TRBJ2-7|.|TRBV27|.
CASSRPGVYEQYF
TGTGCCAGCAGCCGACCAGGGGTTTACGAGCAGTACTTC
>TRBJ1-1|TRBD1|TRBV5-1|few
CASSARGVNTEAFF
TGCGCCAGCAGCGCCAGGGGGGTGAACACTGAAGCTTTCTTT
>TRBJ1-1|.|TRBV19|.
CASSSRQTINTEAFF
TGTGCCAGTAGTTCCCGACAGACCATCAACACTGAAGCTTTCTTT
>TRBJ2-5|TRBD2|TRBV30|few
CASSSSGKETQYF
TGTGCCTCGTCCTCTAGCGGGAAAGAGACCCAGTACTTC
>TRBJ2-1|.|TRBV7-9|.
CASSLGRGGEQFF
TGTGCCAGCAGCTTAGGGCGGGGAGGTGAGCAGTTCTTC
>TRBJ2-5|TRBD1|TRBV27|.
CASTPQGARGETQYF
TGTGCCAGCACCCCACAGGGGGCGCGTGGGGAGACCCAGTACTTC
>TRBJ2-1|.|TRBV11-3|few
CASSANLVTEQFF
TGTGCCAGCAGCGCCAATCTAGTGACTGAGCAGTTCTTC
>TRBJ1-4|TRBD1|TRBV5-6|few
CASSLEGQRMQKLFF
TGTGCCAGCAGCTTGGAGGGACAGAGGATGCAAAAACTGTTTTTT
>TRBJ1-2|.|TRBV27|.
CASTSSAQTLTNYGYTF
TGTGCCAGCACCAGTTCTGCACAGACCCTAACTAACTATGGCTACACCTTC
>TRBJ1-2|.|TRBV5-1|.
CASSLETPAVEGTF
TGCGCCAGCAGCTTAGAGACTCCCGCGGTGGAGGGAACCTTC
>TRBJ1-1|.|TRBV30|few
CAWSPISGDKGTEAFF
TGTGCCTGGAGCCCTATTAGCGGGGACAAAGGCACTGAAGCTTTCTTT
>TRBJ2-7|.|TRBV28|.
CASASVSSTREQYF
TGTGCCAGCGCCAGCGTGTCATCTACGAGGGAGCAGTACTTC
>TRBJ1-2|.|TRBV29-1|.
CSANRVNYGYTF
TGCAGCGCTAACAGGGTCAACTATGGCTACACCTTC
>TRBJ2-7|.|TRBV28|few
CASSTAGYEQYF
TGTGCCAGCAGTACCGCGGGCTACGAGCAGTACTTC
>TRBJ1-5|.|TRBV19|few
CASSILGSGNQPQHF
TGTGCCAGTAGTATTTTAGGGAGTGGAAATCAGCCCCAGCATTTT
>TRBJ2-2|.|TRBV27|.
CASSLNRDTGELFF
TGTGCCAGCAGTTTGAACCGCGACACCGGGGAGCTGTTTTTT
>TRBJ2-2|.|TRBV11-3|few
CASSFGTGNTGEMFF
.
>TRBJ2-3|.|TRBV10-3|few
CAISENKNTDTQYF
TGTGCCATCAGTGAGAACAAGAACACAGATACGCAGTATTTT
>TRBJ2-7|TRBD1|TRBV5-6|.
CASSFLTGSPYEQYF
TGTGCCAGCAGCTTCCTGACAGGGTCCCCCTACGAGCAGTACTTC
>TRBJ2-7|TRBD1|TRBV30|few
CAWSRDRGLYEQYF
TGTGCCTGGAGTAGGGACAGGGGGCTCTACGAGCAGTACTTC
>TRBJ2-3|.|TRBV7-7|.
CASSQMATGTDTQYF
TGTGCTAGCAGCCAAATGGCGACAGGCACAGATACGCAGTATTTT
>TRBJ1-2|TRBD1|TRBV10-3|.
CAISEIQGAADGYTF
TGTGCCATCAGTGAAATACAGGGGGCCGCGGATGGCTACACCTTC
>TRBJ2-1|TRBD1|TRBV7-6|.
CASSLHRGLDNEQFF
TGTGCCAGCAGCTTGCACAGGGGGCTTGACAATGAGCAGTTCTTC